The text below deals with one TCR beta chain. The antigen is undetermined. This sample is drawn from a study of CD8 T cells in ankylosing spondylitis. Study observations and caveats: Disease-linked clones were reportedly significantly enriched in matched ankylosing spondylitis synovial fluid.

From the 5' RACE reads, TCRdb called clonotypes with MiXCR, one entry per CDR3 protein. This sample has 300,000 to 400,000 distinct CDR3 sequences, with roughly 11% found just once. The source is a female donor with ankylosing spondylitis or in good health (not recorded which). Specimen: blood, either unsorted or a sorted T cell fraction (not recorded which).

The chain's CDR3 is CASSVRGRSSYNEQFF. The CDR3 nucleotides read TGTGCCAGCAGCGTGAGAGGGAGGAGCTCCTACAATGAGCAGTTCTTC. The chain employs TRBV9 and TRBJ2-1; a weak D match, TRBD2 (6 bases). CDR3 length equals 16 residues. Trimming pared 2 bases from V and 0 bases from J, leaving 12 bases between. CDR1 and CDR2 from the germline V gene are SGDLS and YYNGEE.